What follows are 17 T cell receptor beta chains derived from one specimen sequenced in a study of regulatory T cells in long-lasting Graves disease (dated by TCRdb to the early 2020s). The time point label here, explained by the study, means: newly diagnosed GD, antithyroid drugs for less than 3 months. RNA was extracted from PBMCs in TRIzol for both TCR sequencing and RNA sequencing. Library prep was done by multiplex PCR. Instrument used: Illumina HiSeq 4000. TCR beta libraries were built with iRepertoire HTBI primers and Arm-PCR amplification of CDR3 regions. TCRdb's own reprocessing of the public reads used fastp at Q25 and MiXCR and kept productive beta chains. Under each unique CDR3 protein, matching rows form one entry showing the most common genes and DNA. The sample table contains hundreds of thousands of distinct CDR3 sequences; only one count was recorded for roughly 16% of them. The biggest ten clones account for 15% to 20% of the sample.

This same sample was also taken into another study, of T cells in Graves' hyperthyroidism and ophthalmopathy.

The source was peripheral blood mononuclear cells (PBMCs), collected at new diagnosis, from a patient treated with antithyroid drugs. The receptors here all came from a woman aged 25 to 39 with Graves disease. Donor details come from another sample of the same person, matched by shared clones.

V usage is TRBV20-1 and J usage is TRBJ2-1, with 12 bases aligning to TRBD2. Germline V gene lookup returns CDR1 DFQATT and CDR2 SNEGSKA (reference sequence). The CDR3 runs to 14 residues. J gave up 2 bases and V 6 bases, and 2 bases lay outside the gene matches. The CDR3 region has the DNA TGCAGTGCAAGACTAGCGGGGGCCTACAATGAGCAGTTCTTC. This encodes CSARLAGAYNEQFF.

This clonotype showed up many times. V usage is TRBV7-2 and J usage is TRBJ1-1, with D possibly being TRBD1 (5 bases). This CDR3 region has 14 residues. Germline CDR1 reads SGHTA; CDR2 reads FQGNSA. V gave up 4 bases and J gave up 1 base, with 10 bases separating them. The CDR3 DNA is TGTGCCAGCAGCTCCTCCGGGGGGAACACTGAAGCTTTCTTT. It encodes CASSSSGGNTEAFF.

The sample holds many counts of this clonotype. V usage is TRBV5-6 and J usage is TRBJ1-5, with D possibly matching TRBD1 (5 bases). Trimming stripped 4 bases from V and 8 bases from J, with 16 bases between. Germline V gene data show CDR1 as SGHDT and CDR2 as YYEEEE. The CDR3 length is 14 residues. This CDR3 is CASSRGIGSEPQHF. The CDR3 DNA reads TGTGCCAGCAGCCGGGGGATAGGCAGTGAGCCCCAGCATTTT.

In this sample, this clonotype turned up a few times. J is TRBJ1-4 and V is TRBV18, with D tentatively TRBD1 (6 bases). Germline V gene data show CDR1 as KGHSH and CDR2 as LQKENI. CDR3 length: 15 amino acids. The V end lost 6 bases, the J end lost 8 bases, and 19 bases lay between the germline ends. The CDR3: CASSLRGVGDEKLFF. The CDR3 DNA reads as TGTGCCAGCTCCCTCAGGGGAGTAGGGGACGAAAAACTGTTTTTT.

Points on this clonotype: Since a much larger clone is just one base distant, this may be a read error. This chain joins TRBV29-1 and TRBJ2-1, with TRBD2 matching 12 bases. This CDR3 has 17 amino acids. J was trimmed by 9 bases and V by 1 base; bases with no gene match: 13. The germline V gene has CDR1 SQVTM and CDR2 ANQGSEA. CDR3 amino acids: CSVEGGEASGRAGEQFF. In nucleotides, the CDR3 is TGCAGCGTTGAAGGAGGGGAGGCTAGCGGGAGGGCCGGTGAGCAGTTCTTC.

This clonotype was seen a few times. The chain has TRBV7-2 and TRBJ1-2; D gene uncertain. Trimming took off 3 bases at V and 7 bases at J, with 9 bases between the two ends. CDR1 and CDR2 (germline): SGHTA, FQGNSA. The CDR3 sequence is 12 residues long. The CDR3 nucleotides read TGTGCCAGCAGCTTCCAGGAGCTTGGCTACACCTTC. This translates into CASSFQELGYTF.

The chain recombines TRBV5-4 with TRBJ2-5; TRBD1 might be the D (6 bases). V was cut by 5 bases and J by 4 bases, with 21 bases left in between. This CDR3 has 16 residues. From germline, CDR1 is SGHNT and CDR2 YYREEE (reference sequence). The CDR3 bases are TGTGCCAGCAGACCGACCGGACAGCCCACCGCAGAGACCCAGTACTTC. Translation: CASRPTGQPTAETQYF. Using reference TRBV5-4 and TRBJ2-5 for the parts outside the CDR3, the full variable domain is ETGVTQSPTHLIKTRGQQVTLRCSSQSGHNTVSWYQQALGQGPQFIFQYYREEENGRGNFPPRFSGLQFPNYSSELNVNALELDDSALYLCASRPTGQPTAETQYFGPGTRLLVL.

The V gene is TRBV10-1, the J gene TRBJ2-7; D gene ambiguous. The germline V and J ends were trimmed by 1 base and 3 bases, with 13 bases remaining between them. Per the germline V gene, CDR1 is WNHNN and CDR2 is SYGVQD (reference sequence). This CDR3 spans 15 amino acids. CDR3 sequence (DNA): TGCGCCAGCAGTGAGTTCTTAGGGAAGATCTACGAGCAGTACTTC. It is translated as CASSEFLGKIYEQYF.

Only a few counts were recorded for this clonotype. The V call is TRBV12-3 or TRBV12-4, the J call TRBJ2-1; 9 bases map to TRBD2. The junction had 4 bases not matched to a gene; V was cut back by 5 bases and J by 5 bases. This CDR3 has 14 residues. The CDR3 is CASSRAGGDNEQFF. Here the CDR3 DNA reads TGTGCCAGCAGTAGGGCGGGAGGGGACAATGAGCAGTTCTTC.

This clonotype was found many times. V is TRBV6-1 and J is TRBJ1-1, with 12 bases that match TRBD1. J gave up 7 bases and V 6 bases, and 12 bases lay outside the gene matches. Germline loops: CDR1 MNHNS, CDR2 SASEGT. CDR3 length: 16 amino acids. CDR3 protein: CASSHAPGQGADEAFF. As DNA, the CDR3 is TGTGCCAGCAGCCACGCCCCGGGACAGGGGGCTGATGAAGCTTTCTTT.

This clonotype has just a few counts. The chain employs TRBV5-6 and TRBJ2-1; perhaps TRBD1 as D (6 bases). V was shortened by 4 bases and J by 7 bases, with 18 bases between the two germline ends. Germline assignment: CDR1 SGHDT and CDR2 YYEEEE. The CDR3 loop spans 15 amino acids. CDR3 residues: CASSPETSRGNEQFF. CDR3 DNA sequence: TGTGCCAGCAGCCCCGAAACCAGTAGGGGGAATGAGCAGTTCTTC. The entire variable domain, with the rest obtained from reference TRBV5-6 and TRBJ2-1, is as follows: DAGVTQSPTHLIKTRGQQVTLRCSPKSGHDTVSWYQQALGQGPQFIFQYYEEEERQRGNFPDRFSGHQFPNYSSELNVNALLLGDSALYLCASSPETSRGNEQFFGPGTRLTVL.

The sample holds many counts of this clonotype. V gene TRBV3-1 combines with J gene TRBJ2-5; 7 positions agree with TRBD2. V was clipped by 2 bases and J by 2 bases; unmatched bases: 5. The CDR3 has 15 residues. The germline V gene encodes CDR1 LGHDT and CDR2 YNNKEL (reference sequence). The DNA for the CDR3 is TGTGCCAGCAGCCAAATTTGGCGGGAGCAAGAGACCCAGTACTTC. Encoded protein: CASSQIWREQETQYF.

This clonotype has only one observation. V gene TRBV27 combines with J gene TRBJ2-5; D is possibly TRBD2 (5 bases). Germline CDR1 is MNHEY and CDR2 is SMNVEV (reference sequence). Trimming left V 0 bases short and J 5 bases short, with 16 bases between. There are 16 residues in the CDR3. The DNA for the CDR3 is TGTGCCAGCAGTTTATCAGGGATCGGAGGTTGGGAGACCCAGTACTTC. Protein product: CASSLSGIGGWETQYF.

The chain has TRBV19 and TRBJ1-2; 7 bases line up with TRBD1. CDR1 and CDR2 from the germline V gene are LNHDA and SQIVND (reference sequence). Trimming cost V 3 bases and J 8 bases; bases outside gene matches: 15. There are 16 residues in the CDR3. In nucleotides, the CDR3 is TGTGCCAGTAGTATCAGGGGGAAAGATCTGTCGCGGGGCTACACCTTC. Its translation: CASSIRGKDLSRGYTF.

A few counts support this clonotype. J is TRBJ2-5 and V is TRBV14; D is unclear. The CDR3 spans 16 residues. Germline V gives CDR1 SGHDN, CDR2 FVKESK. V was trimmed by 3 bases and J by 2 bases, leaving 16 bases between them. The CDR3 reads CASSQAIGVQQETQYF. The CDR3 DNA reads as TGTGCCAGCAGCCAGGCTATAGGAGTCCAACAAGAGACCCAGTACTTC.

This clonotype appeared a few times. The rearrangement joins TRBV19 to TRBJ1-5, with D maybe TRBD1 (6 bases). The V gene's germline CDR1 is LNHDA and CDR2 SQIVND (reference sequence). Trimming cost V 7 bases and J 8 bases, with 21 bases left between them. The CDR3 runs to 15 residues. DNA for the CDR3: TGTGCCAGTACCGCCGGGGGCCGCGGGAATGAGCCCCAGCATTTT. Protein: CASTAGGRGNEPQHF. Full variable domain (remainder filled in from reference TRBV19 and TRBJ1-5): DGGITQSPKYLFRKEGQNVTLSCEQNLNHDAMYWYRQDPGQGLRLIYYSQIVNDFQKGDIAEGYSVSREKKESFPLTVTSAQKNPTAFYLCASTAGGRGNEPQHFGDGTRLSIL.

The chain has TRBV11-2 and TRBJ1-5; 7 bases fit TRBD1. Germline trimming cut 5 bases from V and 2 bases from J; bases unmatched to any gene: 9. Germline CDR1 reads SGHAT; CDR2 reads FQNNGV. The CDR3 consists of 16 residues. CDR3 region: CASSPRAGGGNQPQHF. The CDR3 DNA reads TGTGCCAGCAGCCCACGAGCAGGGGGGGGCAATCAGCCCCAGCATTTT.